This TCR beta chain was identified in a study of OX40 agonist ivuxolimab in advanced cancers. Study-level information: Patients in dose escalation had liver, melanoma, kidney or head and neck cancers. Subjects had a mean age of around 60 years, with a range of 23 to 79; less than 90% were male. Study-level findings and limits: There were also nonresponders showing low normalized T-cell clonal expansion.

CDR1 MGHRA and CDR2 YSYEKL come from the germline V gene. There are 19 residues in the CDR3. V was trimmed by 0 bases and J by 0 bases, leaving 19 bases between them. Turning to this clone: Its antigen is still unknown.

The method was immunoSEQ multiplex PCR; TCRdb's version includes in-frame clones alone and lacks a portion of them. The table includes 70,000 to 90,000 clones, about 91% detected once. The sequence was collected from an adult with an advanced solid tumor such as melanoma, head and neck, liver or kidney cancer. This specimen was CD4+ or CD8+ T cells sorted from blood, taken in a trial of the OX40 agonist ivuxolimab. The chain recombines TRBV4-1 with TRBJ2-3, with D maybe TRBD2 (7 bases). CDR3 loop: CASSQDILRGGASTDTQYF. CDR3 in DNA: TGCGCCAGCAGCCAAGATATTTTAAGGGGGGGGGCAAGCACAGATACGCAGTATTTT.